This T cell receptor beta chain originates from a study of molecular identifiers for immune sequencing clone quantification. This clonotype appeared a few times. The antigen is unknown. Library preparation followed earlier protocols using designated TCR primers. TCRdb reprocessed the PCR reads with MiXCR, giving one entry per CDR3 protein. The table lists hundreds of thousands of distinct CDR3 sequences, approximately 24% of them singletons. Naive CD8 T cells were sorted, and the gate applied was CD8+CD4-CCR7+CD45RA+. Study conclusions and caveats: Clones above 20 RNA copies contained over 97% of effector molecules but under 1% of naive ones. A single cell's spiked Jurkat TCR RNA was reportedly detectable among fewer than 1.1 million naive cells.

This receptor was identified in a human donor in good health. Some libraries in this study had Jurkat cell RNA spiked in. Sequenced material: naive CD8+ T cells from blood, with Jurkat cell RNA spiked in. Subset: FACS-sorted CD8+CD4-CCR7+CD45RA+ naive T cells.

This CDR3 is CASSQAGVAGELFF. DNA for the CDR3: TGCGCCAGCAGCCAGGCGGGGGTGGCCGGGGAGCTGTTTTTT. The chain is built from TRBV4-1 and TRBJ2-2; 7 nucleotides align to TRBD2. The CDR3 runs 14 residues. Trimming cost V 3 bases and J 6 bases; bases outside gene matches: 4. Germline CDR1 reads MGHRA; CDR2 reads YSYEKL.